This T cell receptor beta chain comes out of a study of control samples from healthy donors and cancer patients. The V gene lost 1 base and the J gene lost 3 bases, with 13 bases spanning the gap. The CDR3 spans 15 residues. The germline CDR1 and CDR2 sequences are SGHAT and FQNNGV. Libraries were prepared by immunoSEQ multiplex PCR; TCRdb keeps only in-frame clonotypes and omits some of them. The profile shows roughly 95,000 clones, roughly 90% of them singletons. The chain couples TRBV11-2 to TRBJ2-7; the D gene is possibly TRBD2 (5 bases). This sequence originates from a human donor in good health. The donor label of this sample is uncertain. Sequencing was performed on blood. The CDR3 DNA reads TGTGCCAGCAGCTTAGCTGGGCTAGCCTACTACGAGCAGTACTTC. The encoded protein is CASSLAGLAYYEQYF.